This T cell receptor (beta chain) is drawn from a study of shared clonotypes between healthy human individuals. The study's findings and limits: Although depth was large, rarefaction showed that sequencing of the sorted subsets was incomplete. Blood alone was sampled, and tissue repertoires likely differ.

This CDR3 comprises 14 residues. Losses at the gene ends were 6 bases for V and 7 bases for J; bases not matched to a gene: 10. Germline values: CDR1 SGHVS, CDR2 FNYEAQ. As regards this clone: As yet, its antigen is unknown.

Donors were healthy HIV-negative adults without recent acute infections or vaccinations. It was across several immunoSEQ plates that each subset's genomic DNA was evenly split. The protocol was immunoSEQ multiplex PCR, while the TCRdb copy is restricted to in-frame clones and leaves out a portion. The data show roughly 320,000 clones, 87% seen once. The receptor was isolated from a young man in good health. Sequencing used memory CD8+ T cells sorted from blood. The subset: CD45RO+ cells pooled with CCR7-negative TemRA cells. The chain carries TRBV7-6 and TRBJ2-7, with 9 bases identical to TRBD1. CDR3 protein: CASRSGTGTGEQYF. CDR3 in DNA: TGTGCCAGCAGGTCCGGGACAGGGACTGGTGAGCAGTACTTC.